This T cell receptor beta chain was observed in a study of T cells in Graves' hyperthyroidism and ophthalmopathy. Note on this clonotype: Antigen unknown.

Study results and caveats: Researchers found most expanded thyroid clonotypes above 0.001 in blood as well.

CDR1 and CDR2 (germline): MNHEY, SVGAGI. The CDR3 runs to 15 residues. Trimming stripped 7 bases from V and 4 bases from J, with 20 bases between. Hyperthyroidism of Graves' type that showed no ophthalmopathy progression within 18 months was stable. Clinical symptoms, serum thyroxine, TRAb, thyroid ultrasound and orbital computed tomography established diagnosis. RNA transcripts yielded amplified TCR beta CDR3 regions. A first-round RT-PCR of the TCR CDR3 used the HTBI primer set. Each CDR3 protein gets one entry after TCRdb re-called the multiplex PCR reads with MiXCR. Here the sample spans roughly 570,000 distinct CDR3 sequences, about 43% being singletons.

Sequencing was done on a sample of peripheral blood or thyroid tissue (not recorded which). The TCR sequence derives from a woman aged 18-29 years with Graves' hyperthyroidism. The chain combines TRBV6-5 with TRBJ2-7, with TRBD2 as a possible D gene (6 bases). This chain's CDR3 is CASKIGTGGIYEQYF. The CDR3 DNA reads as TGTGCCAGCAAAATAGGGACTGGCGGGATTTACGAGCAGTACTTC.